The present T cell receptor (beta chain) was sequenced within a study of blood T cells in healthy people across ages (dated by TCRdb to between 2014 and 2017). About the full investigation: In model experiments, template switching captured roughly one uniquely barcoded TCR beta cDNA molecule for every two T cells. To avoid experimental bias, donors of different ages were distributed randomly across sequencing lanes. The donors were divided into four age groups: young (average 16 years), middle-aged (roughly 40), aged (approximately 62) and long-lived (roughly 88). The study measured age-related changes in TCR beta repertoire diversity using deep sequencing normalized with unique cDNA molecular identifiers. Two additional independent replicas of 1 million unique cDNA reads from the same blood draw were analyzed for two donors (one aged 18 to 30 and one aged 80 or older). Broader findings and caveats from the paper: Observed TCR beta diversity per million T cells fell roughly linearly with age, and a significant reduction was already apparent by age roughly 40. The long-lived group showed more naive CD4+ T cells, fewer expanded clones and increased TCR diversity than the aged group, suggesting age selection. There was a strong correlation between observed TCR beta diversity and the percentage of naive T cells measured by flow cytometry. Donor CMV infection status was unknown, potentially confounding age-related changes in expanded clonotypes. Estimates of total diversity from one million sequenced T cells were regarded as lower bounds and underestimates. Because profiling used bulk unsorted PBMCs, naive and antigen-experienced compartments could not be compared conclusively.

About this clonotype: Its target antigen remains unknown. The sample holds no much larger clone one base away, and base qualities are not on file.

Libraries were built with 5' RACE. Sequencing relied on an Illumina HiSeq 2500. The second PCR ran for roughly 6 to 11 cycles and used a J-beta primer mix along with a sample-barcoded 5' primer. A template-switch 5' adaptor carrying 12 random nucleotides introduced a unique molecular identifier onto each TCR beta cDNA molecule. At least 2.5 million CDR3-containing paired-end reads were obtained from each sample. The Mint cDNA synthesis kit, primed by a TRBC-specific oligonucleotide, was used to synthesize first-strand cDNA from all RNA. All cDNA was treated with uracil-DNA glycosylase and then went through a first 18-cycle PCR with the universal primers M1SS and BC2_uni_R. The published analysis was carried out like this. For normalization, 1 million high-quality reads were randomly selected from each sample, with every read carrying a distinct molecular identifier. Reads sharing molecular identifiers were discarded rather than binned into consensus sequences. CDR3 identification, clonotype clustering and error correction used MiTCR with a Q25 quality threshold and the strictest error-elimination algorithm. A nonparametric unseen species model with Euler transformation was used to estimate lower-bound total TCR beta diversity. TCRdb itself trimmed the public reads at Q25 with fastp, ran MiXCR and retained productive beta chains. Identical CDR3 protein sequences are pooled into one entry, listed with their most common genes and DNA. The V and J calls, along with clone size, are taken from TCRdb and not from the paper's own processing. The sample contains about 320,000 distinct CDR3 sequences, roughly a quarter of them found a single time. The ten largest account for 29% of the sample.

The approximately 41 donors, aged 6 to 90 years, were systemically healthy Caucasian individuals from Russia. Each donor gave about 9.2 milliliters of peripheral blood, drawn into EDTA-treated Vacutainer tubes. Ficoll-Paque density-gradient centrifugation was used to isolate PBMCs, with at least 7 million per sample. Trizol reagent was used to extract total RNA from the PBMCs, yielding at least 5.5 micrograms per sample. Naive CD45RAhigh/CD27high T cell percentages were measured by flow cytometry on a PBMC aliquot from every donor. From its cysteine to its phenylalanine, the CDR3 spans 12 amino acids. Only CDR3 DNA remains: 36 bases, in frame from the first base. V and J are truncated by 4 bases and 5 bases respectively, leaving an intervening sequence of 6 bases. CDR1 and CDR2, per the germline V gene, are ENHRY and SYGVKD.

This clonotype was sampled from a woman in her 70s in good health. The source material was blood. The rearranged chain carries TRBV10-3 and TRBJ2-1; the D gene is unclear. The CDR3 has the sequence CAISVRNNEQFF. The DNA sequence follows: TGTGCCATCAGTGTACGGAACAATGAGCAGTTCTTC.